Listed below are T cell receptor beta chains from one sample, sequenced in a study of cytomegalovirus exposure and HLA in healthy donors. Sequenced by immunoSEQ multiplex PCR; TCRdb stores in-frame clones only, minus some. Among about 200,000 clones listed, roughly 82% were seen once. Sequencing was carried out using PBMCs. The receptors originated from a woman in her 30s in good health and CMV-seropositive. The CDR3 runs from the conserved cysteine through the conserved F or W. The D gene is left open where the match is weak. Some rows mark clone size as missing; the rest say once, few, many or name a class of expanded clone.

DNA	CDR3	size	J	V	D
TGTGCCAGTAGAGACACGGACAGGGATTACTATGGCTACACCTTC	CASRDTDRDYYGYTF	-	TRBJ1-2	TRBV19	TRBD1
TGTGCCAGCAGCTTCAGAGAGACCCAGTACTTC	CASSFRETQYF	-	TRBJ2-5	TRBV7-6	-
TGCGCCAGCAGCCCCCTAGGAACTAACTATGGCTACACCTTC	CASSPLGTNYGYTF	-	TRBJ1-2	TRBV5-1	-
TGTGCCAGCAGTTTATCAGGGTCGTGGCTATCCTATGGCTACACCTTC	CASSLSGSWLSYGYTF	-	TRBJ1-2	TRBV28	-
TGTGCCAGTAGTATGGACAGAGAGCTCTATGGCTACACCTTC	CASSMDRELYGYTF	-	TRBJ1-2	TRBV19	-
TGTGCCAGCAGCGTAGGCGTGGGGGGGCCCCAGCATTTT	CASSVGVGGPQHF	once	TRBJ1-5	TRBV9	-
TGTGCCAGCAGCTTAAGGGCAGGGGGTCGAGGGGGAAACACCATATATTTT	CASSLRAGGRGGNTIYF	-	TRBJ1-3	TRBV7-2	TRBD1
TGCGCCAGCAGCCTCCTGGACAGCTATGAGCAGTTCTTC	CASSLLDSYEQFF	-	TRBJ2-1	TRBV5-1	-
TGCGCCAGCAGCCCTAACACCGGGACAGGGTACACCGGGGAGCTGTTTTTT	CASSPNTGTGYTGELFF	once	TRBJ2-2	TRBV5-1	TRBD1
TGTGCCAGCAGCTCACAGGGGCTCCGCCGGGACATTCAGTACTTC	CASSSQGLRRDIQYF	-	TRBJ2-4	TRBV27	TRBD1
TGTGCCAGCAGTGAGTACAGGGAAAGAGCTGAAGCTTTCTTT	CASSEYRERAEAFF	-	TRBJ1-1	TRBV6-1	-
TGTGCCAGCTCACCTCGAGACAGAAGTGGCTACACCTTC	CASSPRDRSGYTF	-	TRBJ1-2	TRBV18	-
TGTGCCAGCAGCTTAGATTCTGGAGGTAACTCCTACGAGCAGTACTTC	CASSLDSGGNSYEQYF	-	TRBJ2-7	TRBV7-6	-